This T cell receptor beta chain was sequenced in a study of blood T cell repertoires in COVID-19. Turning to the study itself: The origin of the acute and convalescent COVID-19 samples was the United States, Italy and Spain. Nucleic acid was either cDNA or gDNA, and it came from T cells, B-cell-depleted T cells, or PBMCs.

The CDR3 extends over 15 amino acids. The V gene lost 5 bases and the J gene lost 4 bases, with 14 bases spanning the gap. CDR1 ENHRY and CDR2 SYGVKD come from the germline V gene. Original analysis: For nucleated cells, counts were estimated from reference gene primer amplification. The table came from immunoSEQ multiplex PCR; TCRdb's copy has only in-frame clones and leaves some out. From that table come the V and J calls and clone size; the DNA was used to work out D and trimming. This table has about 54,000 clones, about nine tenths appearing once. This clone showed up just a few times. Seattle patients were enrolled while actively infected and followed longitudinally.

V and J are TRBV10-3 and TRBJ2-2; D may be TRBD2 (6 bases). The source material was peripheral blood. The origin of this receptor is a man between 40 and 49 years old with COVID-19, enrolled during active disease. The CDR3 coding sequence is TGTGCCATCAGTAGTGCTAGCGACCCCACCGGGGAGCTGTTTTTT. It specifies CAISSASDPTGELFF.